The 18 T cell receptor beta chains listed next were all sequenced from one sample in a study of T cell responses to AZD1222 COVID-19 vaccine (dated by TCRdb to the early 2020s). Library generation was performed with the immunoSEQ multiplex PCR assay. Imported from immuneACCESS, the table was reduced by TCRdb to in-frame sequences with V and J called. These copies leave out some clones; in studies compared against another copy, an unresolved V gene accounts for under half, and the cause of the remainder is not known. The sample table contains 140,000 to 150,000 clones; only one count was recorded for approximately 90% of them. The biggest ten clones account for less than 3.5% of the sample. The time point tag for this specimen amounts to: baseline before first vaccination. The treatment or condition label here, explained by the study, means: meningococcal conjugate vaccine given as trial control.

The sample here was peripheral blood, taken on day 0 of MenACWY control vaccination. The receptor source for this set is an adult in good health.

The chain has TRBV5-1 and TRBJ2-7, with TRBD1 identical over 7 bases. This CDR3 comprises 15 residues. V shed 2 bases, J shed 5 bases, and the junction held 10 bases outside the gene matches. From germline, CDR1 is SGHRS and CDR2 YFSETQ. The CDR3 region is CASSLQGPVLDEQYF. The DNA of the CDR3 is TGCGCCAGCAGCTTACAGGGGCCGGTGCTTGACGAGCAGTACTTC.

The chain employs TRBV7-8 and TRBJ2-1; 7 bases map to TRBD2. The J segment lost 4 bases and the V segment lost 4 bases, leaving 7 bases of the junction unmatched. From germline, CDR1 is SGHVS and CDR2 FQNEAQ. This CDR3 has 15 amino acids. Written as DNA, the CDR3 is TGTGCCAGCAGCTCCCGGGACTACCTTTACAATGAGCAGTTCTTC. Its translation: CASSSRDYLYNEQFF. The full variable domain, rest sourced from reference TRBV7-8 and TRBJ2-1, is GAGVSQSPRYKVAKRGQDVALRCDPISGHVSLFWYQQALGQGPEFLTYFQNEAQLDKSGLPSDRFFAERPEGSVSTLKIQRTQQEDSAVYLCASSSRDYLYNEQFFGPGTRLTVL.

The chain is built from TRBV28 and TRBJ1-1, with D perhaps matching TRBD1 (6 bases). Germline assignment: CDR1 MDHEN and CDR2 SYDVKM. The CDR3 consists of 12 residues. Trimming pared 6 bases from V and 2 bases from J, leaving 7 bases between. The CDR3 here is CASRDSNTEAFF. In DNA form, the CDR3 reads TGTGCCAGCAGGGACAGTAACACTGAAGCTTTCTTT.

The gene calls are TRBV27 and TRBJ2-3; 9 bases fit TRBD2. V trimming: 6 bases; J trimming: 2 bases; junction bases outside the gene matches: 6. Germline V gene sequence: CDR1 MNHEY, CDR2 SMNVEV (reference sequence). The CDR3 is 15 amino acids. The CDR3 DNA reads TGTGCCAGCAGATATAAGGGACTAGCCACAGATACGCAGTATTTT. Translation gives CASRYKGLATDTQYF.

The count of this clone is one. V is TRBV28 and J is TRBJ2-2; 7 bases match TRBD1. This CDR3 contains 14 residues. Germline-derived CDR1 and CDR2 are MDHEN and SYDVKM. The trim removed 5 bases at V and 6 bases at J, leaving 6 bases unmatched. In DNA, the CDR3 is TGTGCCAGCAGTAGTACAGGGGCGGCCGGGGAGCTGTTTTTT. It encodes CASSSTGAAGELFF.

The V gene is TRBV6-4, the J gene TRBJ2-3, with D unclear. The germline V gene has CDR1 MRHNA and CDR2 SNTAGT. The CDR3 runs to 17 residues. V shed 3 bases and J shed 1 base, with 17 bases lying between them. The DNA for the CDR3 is TGTGCCAGCAGTGAGGGCCCTGGGTCGGTAGGCACAGATACGCAGTATTTT. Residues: CASSEGPGSVGTDTQYF.

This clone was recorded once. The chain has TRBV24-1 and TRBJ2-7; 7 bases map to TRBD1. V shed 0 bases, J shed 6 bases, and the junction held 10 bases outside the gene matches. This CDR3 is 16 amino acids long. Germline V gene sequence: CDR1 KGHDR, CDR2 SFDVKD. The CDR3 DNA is TGTGCCACCAGTGATTTGCTAAGGGGGCTCTCATTCGAGCAGTACTTC. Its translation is CATSDLLRGLSFEQYF.

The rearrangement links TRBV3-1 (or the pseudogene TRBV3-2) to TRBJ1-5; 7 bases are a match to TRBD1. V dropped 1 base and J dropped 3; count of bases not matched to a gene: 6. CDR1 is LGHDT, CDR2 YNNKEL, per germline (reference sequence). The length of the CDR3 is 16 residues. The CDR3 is CASSQGAGGFNQPQHF. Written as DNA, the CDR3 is TGTGCCAGCAGCCAAGGGGCAGGGGGATTCAATCAGCCCCAGCATTTT.

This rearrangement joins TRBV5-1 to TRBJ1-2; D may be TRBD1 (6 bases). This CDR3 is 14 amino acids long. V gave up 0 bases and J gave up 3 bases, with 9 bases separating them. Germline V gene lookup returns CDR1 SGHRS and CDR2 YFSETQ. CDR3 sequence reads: CASSLVGQDYGYTF. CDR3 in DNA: TGCGCCAGCAGCTTGGTGGGACAAGACTATGGCTACACCTTC.

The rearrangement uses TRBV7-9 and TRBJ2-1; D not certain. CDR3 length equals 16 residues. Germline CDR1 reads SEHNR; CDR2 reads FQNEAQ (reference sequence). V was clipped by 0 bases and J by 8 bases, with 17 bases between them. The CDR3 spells CASSLATYRQQDEQFF. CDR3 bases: TGTGCCAGCAGCTTAGCGACTTATCGGCAGCAGGATGAGCAGTTCTTC.

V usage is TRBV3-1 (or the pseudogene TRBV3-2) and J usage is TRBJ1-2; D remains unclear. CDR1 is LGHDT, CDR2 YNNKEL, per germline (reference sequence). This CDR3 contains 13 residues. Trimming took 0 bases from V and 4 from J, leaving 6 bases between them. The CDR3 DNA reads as TGTGCCAGCAGCCAAGAAGGGTCCTATGGCTACACCTTC. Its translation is CASSQEGSYGYTF.

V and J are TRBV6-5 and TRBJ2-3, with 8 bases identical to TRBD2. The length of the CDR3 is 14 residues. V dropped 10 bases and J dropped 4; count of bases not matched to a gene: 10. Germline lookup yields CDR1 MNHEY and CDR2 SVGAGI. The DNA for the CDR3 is TGTGCCACTAGACCGGGAGGGCCTTCAGATACGCAGTATTTT. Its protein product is CATRPGGPSDTQYF.

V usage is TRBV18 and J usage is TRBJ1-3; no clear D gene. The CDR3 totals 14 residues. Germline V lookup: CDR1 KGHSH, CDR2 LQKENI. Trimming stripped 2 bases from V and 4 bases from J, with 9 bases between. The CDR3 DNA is TGTGCCAGCTCACCAGTGCCGAGCGGAAACACCATATATTTT. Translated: CASSPVPSGNTIYF.

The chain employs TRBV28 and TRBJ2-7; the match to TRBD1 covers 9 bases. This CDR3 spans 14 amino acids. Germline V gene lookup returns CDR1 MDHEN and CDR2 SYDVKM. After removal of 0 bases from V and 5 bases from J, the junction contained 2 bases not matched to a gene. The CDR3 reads CASSLWDRGDEQYF. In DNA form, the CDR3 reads TGTGCCAGCAGTTTATGGGACAGGGGTGACGAGCAGTACTTC.

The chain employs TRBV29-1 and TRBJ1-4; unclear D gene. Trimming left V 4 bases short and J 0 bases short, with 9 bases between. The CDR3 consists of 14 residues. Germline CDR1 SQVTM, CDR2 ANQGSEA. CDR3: CSVAYHATNEKLFF. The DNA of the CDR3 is TGCAGCGTTGCTTACCATGCAACTAATGAAAAACTGTTTTTT. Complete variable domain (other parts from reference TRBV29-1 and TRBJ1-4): SAVISQKPSRDICQRGTSLTIQCQVDSQVTMMFWYRQQPGQSLTLIATANQGSEATYESGFVIDKFPISRPNLTFSTLTVSNMSPEDSSIYLCSVAYHATNEKLFFGSGTQLSVL.

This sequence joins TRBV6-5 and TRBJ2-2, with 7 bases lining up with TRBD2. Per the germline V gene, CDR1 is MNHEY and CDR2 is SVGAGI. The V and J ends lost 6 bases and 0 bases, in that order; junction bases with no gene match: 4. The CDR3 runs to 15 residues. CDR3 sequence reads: CASSPGRTNTGELFF. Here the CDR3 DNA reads TGTGCCAGCAGCCCCGGGAGGACGAACACCGGGGAGCTGTTTTTT.

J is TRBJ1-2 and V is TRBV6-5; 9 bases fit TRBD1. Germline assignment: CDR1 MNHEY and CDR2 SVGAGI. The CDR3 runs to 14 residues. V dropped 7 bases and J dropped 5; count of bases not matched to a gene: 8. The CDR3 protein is CASTRTGARYGYTF. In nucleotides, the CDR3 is TGTGCCAGCACGAGGACAGGGGCGCGATATGGCTACACCTTC.

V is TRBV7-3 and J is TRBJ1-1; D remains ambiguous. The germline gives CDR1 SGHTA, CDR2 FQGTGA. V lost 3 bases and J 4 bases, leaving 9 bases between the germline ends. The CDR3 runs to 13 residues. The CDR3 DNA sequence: TGTGCCAGCAGCTTTTCGTTGAGCACTGAAGCTTTCTTT. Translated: CASSFSLSTEAFF.